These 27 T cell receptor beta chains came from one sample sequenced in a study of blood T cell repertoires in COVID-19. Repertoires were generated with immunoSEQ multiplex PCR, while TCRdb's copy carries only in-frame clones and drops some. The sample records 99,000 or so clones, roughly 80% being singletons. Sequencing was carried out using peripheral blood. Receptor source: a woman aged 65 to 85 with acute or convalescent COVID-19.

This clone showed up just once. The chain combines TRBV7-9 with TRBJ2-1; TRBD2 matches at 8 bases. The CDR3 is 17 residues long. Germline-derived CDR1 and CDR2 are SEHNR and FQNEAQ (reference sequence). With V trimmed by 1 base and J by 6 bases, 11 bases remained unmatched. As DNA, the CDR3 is TGTGCCAGCAGCTTAGGAGTCGGGCTAGCGGGCCCCAATGAGCAGTTCTTC. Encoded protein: CASSLGVGLAGPNEQFF.

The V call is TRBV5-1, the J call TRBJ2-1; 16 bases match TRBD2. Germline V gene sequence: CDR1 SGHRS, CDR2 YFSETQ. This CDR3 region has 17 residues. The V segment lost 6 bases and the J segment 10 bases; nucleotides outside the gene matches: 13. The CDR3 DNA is TGCGCCAGCACCGATACGGTGGGACTAGCGGGAGGGAGAGAGCAGTTCTTC. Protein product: CASTDTVGLAGGREQFF.

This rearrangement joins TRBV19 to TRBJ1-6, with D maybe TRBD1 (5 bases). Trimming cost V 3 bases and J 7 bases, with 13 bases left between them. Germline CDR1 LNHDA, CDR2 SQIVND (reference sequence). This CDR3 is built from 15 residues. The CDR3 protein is CASSIGQGPNSPLHF. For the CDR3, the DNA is TGTGCCAGTAGTATTGGGCAGGGCCCCAATTCACCCCTCCACTTT.

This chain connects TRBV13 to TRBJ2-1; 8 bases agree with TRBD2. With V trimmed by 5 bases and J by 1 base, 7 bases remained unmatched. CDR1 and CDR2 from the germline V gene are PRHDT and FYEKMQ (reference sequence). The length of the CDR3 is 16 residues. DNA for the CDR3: TGTGCCAGCAGCACCAGAATAGCGGGATCCTACAATGAGCAGTTCTTC. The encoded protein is CASSTRIAGSYNEQFF.

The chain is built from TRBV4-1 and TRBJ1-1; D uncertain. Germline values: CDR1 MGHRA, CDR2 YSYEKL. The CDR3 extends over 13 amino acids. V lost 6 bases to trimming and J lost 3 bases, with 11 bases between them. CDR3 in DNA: TGCGCCAGCAGTCACTGGCAGGACACTGAAGCTTTCTTT. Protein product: CASSHWQDTEAFF.

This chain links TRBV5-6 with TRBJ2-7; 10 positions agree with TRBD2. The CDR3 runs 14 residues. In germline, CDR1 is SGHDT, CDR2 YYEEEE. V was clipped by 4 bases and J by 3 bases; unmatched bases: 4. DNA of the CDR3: TGTGCCAGCAGCCGGGGACTAGCGTACTACGAGCAGTACTTC. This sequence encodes CASSRGLAYYEQYF.

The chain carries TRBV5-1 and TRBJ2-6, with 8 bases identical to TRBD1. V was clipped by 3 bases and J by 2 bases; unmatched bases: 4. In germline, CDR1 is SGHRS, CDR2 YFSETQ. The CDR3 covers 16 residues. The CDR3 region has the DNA TGCGCCAGCAGCTCGCAGGGGGCGCCTGGGGCCAACGTCCTGACTTTC. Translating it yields CASSSQGAPGANVLTF.

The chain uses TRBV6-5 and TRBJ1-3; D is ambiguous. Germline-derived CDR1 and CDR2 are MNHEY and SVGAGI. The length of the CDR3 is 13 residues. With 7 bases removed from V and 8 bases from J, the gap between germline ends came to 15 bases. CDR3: CASKEVPRDTIYF. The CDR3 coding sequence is TGTGCCAGCAAGGAGGTCCCGCGGGACACCATATATTTT.

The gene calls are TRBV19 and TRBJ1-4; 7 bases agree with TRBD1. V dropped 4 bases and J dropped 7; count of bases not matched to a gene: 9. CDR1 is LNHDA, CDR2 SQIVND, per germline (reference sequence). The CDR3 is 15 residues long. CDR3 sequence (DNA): TGTGCCAGTAGTAGTACAGGGGAGGAGGCTGAAAAACTGTTTTTT. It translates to CASSSTGEEAEKLFF.

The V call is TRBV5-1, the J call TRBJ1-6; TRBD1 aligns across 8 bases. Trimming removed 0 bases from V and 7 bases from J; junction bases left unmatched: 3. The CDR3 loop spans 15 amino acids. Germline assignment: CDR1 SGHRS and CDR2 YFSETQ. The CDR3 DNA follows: TGCGCCAGCAGCTTGGGACAGGGGCCAAATTCACCCCTCCACTTT. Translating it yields CASSLGQGPNSPLHF.

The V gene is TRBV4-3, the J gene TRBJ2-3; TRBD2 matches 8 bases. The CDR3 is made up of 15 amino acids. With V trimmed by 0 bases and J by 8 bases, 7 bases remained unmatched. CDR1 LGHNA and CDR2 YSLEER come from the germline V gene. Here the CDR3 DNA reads TGCGCCAGCAGCCAAGATTATCTAGCGGGTAGTACGCAGTATTTT. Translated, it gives CASSQDYLAGSTQYF.

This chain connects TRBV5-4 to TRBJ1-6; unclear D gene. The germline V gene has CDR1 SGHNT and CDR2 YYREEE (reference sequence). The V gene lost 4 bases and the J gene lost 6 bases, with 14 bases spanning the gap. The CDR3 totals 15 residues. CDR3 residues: CASSQKSGINSPLHF. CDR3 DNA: TGTGCCAGCAGCCAAAAATCGGGAATTAATTCACCCCTCCACTTT.

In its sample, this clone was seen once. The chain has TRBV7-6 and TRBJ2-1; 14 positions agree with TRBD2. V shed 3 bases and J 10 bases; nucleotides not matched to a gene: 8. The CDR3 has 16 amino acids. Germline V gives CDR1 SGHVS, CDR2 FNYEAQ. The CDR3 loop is CASSLETSGGAGEQFF. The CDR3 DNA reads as TGTGCCAGCAGCTTGGAGACTAGCGGGGGGGCTGGGGAGCAGTTCTTC.

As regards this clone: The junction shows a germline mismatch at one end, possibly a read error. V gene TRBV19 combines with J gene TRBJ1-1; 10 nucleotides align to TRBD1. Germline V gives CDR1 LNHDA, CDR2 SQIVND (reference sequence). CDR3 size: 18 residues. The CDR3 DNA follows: TGTGTCAGTACCGGGGGACCGGGACAGGGGCCAGGAAACACTGAAGCTTTCTTT. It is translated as CVSTGGPGQGPGNTEAFF.

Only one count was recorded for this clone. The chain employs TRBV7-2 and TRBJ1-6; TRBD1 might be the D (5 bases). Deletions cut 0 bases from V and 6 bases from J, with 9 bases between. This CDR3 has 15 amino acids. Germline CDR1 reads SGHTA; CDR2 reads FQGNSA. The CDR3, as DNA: TGTGCCAGCAGCTTAGCCCGACAGCCTAATTCACCCCTCCACTTT. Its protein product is CASSLARQPNSPLHF.

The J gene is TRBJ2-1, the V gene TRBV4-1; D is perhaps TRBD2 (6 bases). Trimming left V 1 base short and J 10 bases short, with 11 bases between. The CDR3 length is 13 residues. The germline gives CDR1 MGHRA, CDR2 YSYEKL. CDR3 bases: TGCGCCAGCAGCCAAGCGGCGGGAAGGGAGCAGTTCTTC. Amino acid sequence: CASSQAAGREQFF.

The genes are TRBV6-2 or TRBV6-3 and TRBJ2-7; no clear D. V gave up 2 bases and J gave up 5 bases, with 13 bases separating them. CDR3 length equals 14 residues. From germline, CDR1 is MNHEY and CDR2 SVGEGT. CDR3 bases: TGTGCCAGCAGTTACCCCGGCCGGGTCCACGAGCAGTACTTC. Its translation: CASSYPGRVHEQYF.

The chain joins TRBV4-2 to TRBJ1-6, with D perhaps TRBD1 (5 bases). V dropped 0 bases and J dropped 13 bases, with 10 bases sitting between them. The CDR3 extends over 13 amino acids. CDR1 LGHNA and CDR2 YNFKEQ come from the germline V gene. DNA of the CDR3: TGTGCCAGCAGCCAAGATAGGGGAGGTCCCCTCCACTTT. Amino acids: CASSQDRGGPLHF.

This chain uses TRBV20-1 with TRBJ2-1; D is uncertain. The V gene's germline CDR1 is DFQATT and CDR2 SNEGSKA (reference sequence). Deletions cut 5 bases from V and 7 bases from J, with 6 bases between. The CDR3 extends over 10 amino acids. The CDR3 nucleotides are TGCAGTGCTCTCTTAAATGAGCAGTTCTTC. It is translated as CSALLNEQFF.

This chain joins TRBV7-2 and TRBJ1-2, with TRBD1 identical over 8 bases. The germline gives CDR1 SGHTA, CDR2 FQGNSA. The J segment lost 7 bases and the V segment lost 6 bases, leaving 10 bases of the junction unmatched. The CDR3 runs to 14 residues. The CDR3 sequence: CASSSGQGVGGYTF. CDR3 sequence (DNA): TGTGCCAGCAGTTCCGGACAGGGAGTTGGTGGCTACACCTTC. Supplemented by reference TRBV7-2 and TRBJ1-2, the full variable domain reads GAGVSQSPSNKVTEKGKDVELRCDPISGHTALYWYRQSLGQGLEFLIYFQGNSAPDKSGLPSDRFSAERTGGSVSTLTIQRTQQEDSAVYLCASSSGQGVGGYTFGSGTRLTVV.

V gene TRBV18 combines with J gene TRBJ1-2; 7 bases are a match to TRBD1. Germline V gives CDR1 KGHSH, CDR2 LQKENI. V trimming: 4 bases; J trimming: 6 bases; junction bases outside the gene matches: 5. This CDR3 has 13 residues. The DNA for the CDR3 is TGTGCCAGCTCACTTACGACAGGGAATGGCTACACCTTC. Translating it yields CASSLTTGNGYTF.

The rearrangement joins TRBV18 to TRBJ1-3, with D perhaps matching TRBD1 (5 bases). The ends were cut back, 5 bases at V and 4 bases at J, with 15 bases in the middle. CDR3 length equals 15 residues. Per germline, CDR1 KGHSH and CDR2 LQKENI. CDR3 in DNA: TGTGCCAGCTCAGCCGCGGGGCCTTACGGAAACACCATATATTTT. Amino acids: CASSAAGPYGNTIYF.

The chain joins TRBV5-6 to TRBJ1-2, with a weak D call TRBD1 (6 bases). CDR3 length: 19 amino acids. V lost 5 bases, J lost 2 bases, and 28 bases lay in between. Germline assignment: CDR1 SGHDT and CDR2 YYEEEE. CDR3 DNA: TGTGCCAGCAGGCAAAACAGGGCGCGCCCGTCCTATCCAAACTATGGCTACACCTTC. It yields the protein CASRQNRARPSYPNYGYTF.

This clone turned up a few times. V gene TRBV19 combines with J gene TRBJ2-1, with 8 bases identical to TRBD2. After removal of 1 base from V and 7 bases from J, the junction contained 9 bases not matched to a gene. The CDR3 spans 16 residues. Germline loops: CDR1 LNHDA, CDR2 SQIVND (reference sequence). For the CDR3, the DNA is TGTGCCAGTAGTATAGTAGGACTAGCCCCGACGAATGAGCAGTTCTTC. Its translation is CASSIVGLAPTNEQFF.

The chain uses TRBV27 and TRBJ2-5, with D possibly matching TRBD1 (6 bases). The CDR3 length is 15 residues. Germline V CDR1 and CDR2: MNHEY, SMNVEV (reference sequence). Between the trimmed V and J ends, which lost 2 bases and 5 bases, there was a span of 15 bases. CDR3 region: CASSLMAQGAETQYF. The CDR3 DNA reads TGTGCCAGCAGTTTAATGGCACAGGGCGCGGAGACCCAGTACTTC.

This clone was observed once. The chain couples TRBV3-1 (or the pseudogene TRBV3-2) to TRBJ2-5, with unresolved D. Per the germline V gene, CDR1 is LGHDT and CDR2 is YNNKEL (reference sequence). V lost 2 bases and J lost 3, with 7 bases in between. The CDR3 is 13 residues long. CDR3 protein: CASSQMAEETQYF. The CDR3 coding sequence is TGTGCCAGCAGCCAAATGGCAGAAGAGACCCAGTACTTC.

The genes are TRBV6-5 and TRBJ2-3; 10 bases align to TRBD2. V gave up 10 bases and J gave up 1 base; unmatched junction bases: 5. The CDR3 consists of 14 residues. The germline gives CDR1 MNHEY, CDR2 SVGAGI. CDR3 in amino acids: CATQRGGRTDTQYF. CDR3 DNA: TGTGCCACCCAGCGGGGGGGTCGCACAGATACGCAGTATTTT.